A single sample is the source of the 19 T cell receptor beta chains below, sequenced in a study of T-cell memory formation after mild COVID-19. MiXCR was run by TCRdb on the 5' RACE reads, yielding one entry per CDR3 protein. The sample contains just over 300,000 distinct CDR3 sequences, 15% to 20% of which appear only once. Sequenced material: PBMCs or a T cell subset sorted from them (not recorded which). Every receptor here comes from a man aged 18 to 30 who had mild COVID-19 (a few samples of this study predate the infection). Cell type and time point are not known.

The V and J genes are TRBV11-2 and TRBJ2-7, with D possibly being TRBD2 (6 bases). The CDR3 covers 13 residues. The germline V gene has CDR1 SGHAT and CDR2 FQNNGV. The germline V and J ends were trimmed by 5 bases and 4 bases, with 12 bases remaining between them. The CDR3 region has the DNA TGTGCCAGCAGCCCACCGGGGGAATACGAGCAGTACGTC. Encoded protein: CASSPPGEYEQYV.

The rearrangement joins TRBV29-1 to TRBJ2-3, with D possibly TRBD2 on 5 matching bases. The CDR3 runs to 13 residues. Germline CDR1 reads SQVTM; CDR2 reads ANQGSEA. The V and J ends lost 7 bases and 3 bases respectively, with 14 bases between them. The CDR3 nucleotides read TGCAGCGACCTCCGGGGAAGTACAGATACGCAGTATTTT. The encoded protein is CSDLRGSTDTQYF.

This clonotype was seen more than once but under ten times. V and J are TRBV12-3 or TRBV12-4 and TRBJ2-2; TRBD2 aligns across 12 bases. The V segment lost 6 bases and the J segment 5 bases; nucleotides outside the gene matches: 1. The CDR3 is made up of 14 amino acids. DNA of the CDR3: TGTGCCAGCAGAGGACTAGCGGGGACCGGGGAGCTGTTTTTT. Its translation is CASRGLAGTGELFF.

This clonotype came up a few times. This chain joins TRBV7-9 and TRBJ1-1, with D unresolved. Germline V gives CDR1 SEHNR, CDR2 FQNEAQ (reference sequence). The CDR3 loop spans 15 amino acids. V gave up 0 bases and J gave up 1 base, with 9 bases separating them. Here the CDR3 reads CASSLARLENTEAFF. The CDR3 coding sequence is TGTGCCAGCAGCTTAGCGCGGTTGGAGAACACTGAAGCTTTCTTT.

This clonotype has only a few counts. This sequence joins TRBV6-5 and TRBJ2-3; D might be TRBD2 (5 bases). CDR3 length: 12 amino acids. V lost 5 bases, J lost 6 bases, and 9 bases lay in between. Germline V gene sequence: CDR1 MNHEY, CDR2 SVGAGI. CDR3 DNA sequence: TGTGCCAGCAGTGCGAGGGCCGATACGCAGTATTTT. It yields the protein CASSARADTQYF.

The chain carries TRBV9 and TRBJ1-2, with 9 bases aligning to TRBD1. This CDR3 spans 16 amino acids. After removal of 4 bases from V and 4 bases from J, the junction contained 11 bases not matched to a gene. CDR1 is SGDLS and CDR2 is YYNGEE in the germline V gene. The CDR3 protein is CASSIGRQGGTYGYTF. The DNA for the CDR3 is TGTGCCAGCAGCATAGGCAGACAGGGGGGGACCTATGGCTACACCTTC.

This clonotype was found a few times. The chain employs TRBV6-1 and TRBJ2-7; D tentatively fits TRBD1 or TRBD2 (5 bases each). With 5 bases removed from V and 4 bases from J, the gap between germline ends came to 18 bases. CDR1 and CDR2 (germline): MNHNS, SASEGT. This CDR3 region has 15 residues. CDR3 protein: CASSPGYGRKYEQYV. The CDR3 bases are TGTGCCAGCAGTCCAGGGTATGGGAGAAAGTACGAGCAGTACGTC.

V and J are TRBV30 and TRBJ1-1; D is perhaps TRBD1 (6 bases). Trimming removed 4 bases at V and 6 bases at J, with 15 bases between. This CDR3 is built from 13 residues. Looked up from germline, CDR1 is GTSNPN and CDR2 is SVGIG (reference sequence). The CDR3 DNA reads as TGTGCCTGGACACTTGGGGGGGCTCCTGAAGCTTTCTTT. It codes for CAWTLGGAPEAFF. The full variable domain, its missing parts supplied by reference TRBV30 and TRBJ1-1, is SQTIHQWPATLVQPVGSPLSLECTVEGTSNPNLYWYRQAAGRGLQLLFYSVGIGQISSEVPQNLSASRPQDRQFILSSKKLLLSDSGFYLCAWTLGGAPEAFFGQGTRLTVV.

This clonotype has more than one count but fewer than ten. The chain carries TRBV7-6 and TRBJ1-5; TRBD1 matches 8 bases. With V trimmed by 3 bases and J by 6 bases, 7 bases remained unmatched. CDR3 length: 15 amino acids. Germline lookup yields CDR1 SGHVS and CDR2 FNYEAQ. CDR3 coding DNA: TGTGCCAGCAGCTTCGATCCAGGGGGCGGTCAGCCCCAGCATTTT. Translation gives CASSFDPGGGQPQHF.

There are a few counts of this clonotype. The chain joins TRBV4-3 to TRBJ2-1; possible D gene TRBD1, 6 bases. This CDR3 has 12 residues. Germline CDR1 LGHNA, CDR2 YSLEER. Trimming took 0 bases from V and 13 from J, leaving 10 bases between them. The CDR3 sequence: CASSQDLGHQFF. CDR3 nucleotides: TGCGCCAGCAGCCAAGATTTGGGACACCAGTTCTTC.

The chain has TRBV11-2 and TRBJ2-7; D not certain. The CDR3 extends over 14 amino acids. Germline CDR1 is SGHAT and CDR2 is FQNNGV. Trimming stripped 2 bases from V and 5 bases from J, with 13 bases between. Here the CDR3 DNA reads TGTGCCAGCAGCTTATACCGGGTCTTGGACGAGCAGTACTTC. Protein product: CASSLYRVLDEQYF.

This clonotype was seen many times. The V gene is TRBV5-1, the J gene TRBJ1-1; tentative D call: TRBD1 (6 bases). The CDR3 length is 15 residues. Trimming pared 0 bases from V and 0 bases from J, leaving 9 bases between. The germline V gene encodes CDR1 SGHRS and CDR2 YFSETQ. The CDR3 is CASSLGGGLNTEAFF. CDR3 in DNA: TGCGCCAGCAGCTTGGGTGGGGGCTTGAACACTGAAGCTTTCTTT.

The chain is built from TRBV9 and TRBJ2-1; the match to TRBD2 covers 14 bases. The length of the CDR3 is 14 residues. Germline V gives CDR1 SGDLS, CDR2 YYNGEE. J lost 10 bases, V lost 6 bases, and 6 bases had no gene match. The CDR3 loop reads CASTGTSGGREQFF. DNA for the CDR3: TGTGCCAGCACCGGGACTAGCGGGGGTAGGGAGCAGTTCTTC.

This clonotype has a single count. V is TRBV3-1 and J is TRBJ2-1; D unresolved. V was pared by 0 bases and J by 0 bases, with 6 bases between. The CDR3 length is 15 residues. Germline V gene data show CDR1 as LGHDT and CDR2 as YNNKEL (reference sequence). The CDR3 coding sequence is TGTGCCAGCAGCCAAGAAGTCAGCTCCTACAATGAGCAGTTCTTC. Translating gives CASSQEVSSYNEQFF.

This clonotype was found a few times. V and J are TRBV7-6 and TRBJ2-5, with 8 bases aligning to TRBD2. There are 15 residues in the CDR3. The V segment lost 1 base and the J segment 5 bases; nucleotides outside the gene matches: 6. Germline V CDR1 and CDR2: SGHVS, FNYEAQ. For the CDR3, the DNA is TGTGCCAGCAGCTTAGGCAGCGGGGGTTGGGAGACCCAGTACTTC. Its protein product is CASSLGSGGWETQYF.

J is TRBJ1-5 and V is TRBV6-2 or TRBV6-3; D is unresolved. The CDR3 sequence is 15 residues long. V was clipped by 0 bases and J by 0 bases, with 6 bases between them. Germline CDR1 reads MNHEY; CDR2 reads SVGEGT. CDR3 coding DNA: TGTGCCAGCAGTTACTCCGTTTATAGCAATCAGCCCCAGCATTTT. Protein sequence: CASSYSVYSNQPQHF.

The J gene is TRBJ1-5, the V gene TRBV2; 9 nucleotides line up with TRBD1. This CDR3 has 15 amino acids. V was pared by 6 bases and J by 7 bases, with 10 bases of the junction left unmatched. Looked up from germline, CDR1 is SNHLY and CDR2 is FYNNEI. CDR3 DNA: TGTGCCAGCAGCACTTTGACAGGGGGGCGACAGCCCCAGCATTTT. It is translated as CASSTLTGGRQPQHF. Full variable domain (outside the CDR3, taken from reference TRBV2 and TRBJ1-5): EPEVTQTPSHQVTQMGQEVILRCVPISNHLYFYWYRQILGQKVEFLVSFYNNEISEKSEIFDDQFSVERPDGSNFTLKIRSTKLEDSAMYFCASSTLTGGRQPQHFGDGTRLSIL.

This clonotype turned up a few times. The chain carries TRBV10-2 and TRBJ2-3; tentative D call: TRBD2 (6 bases). This CDR3 is built from 13 residues. The ends were cut back, 6 bases at V and 3 bases at J, with 10 bases in the middle. Per the germline V gene, CDR1 is WSHSY and CDR2 is SAAADI. The CDR3 region is CASRGRGTDTQYF. For the CDR3, the DNA is TGCGCCAGCAGGGGGCGGGGTACAGATACGCAGTATTTT.

The V call is TRBV10-3, the J call TRBJ2-6, with D maybe TRBD2 (5 bases). Germline CDR1 ENHRY, CDR2 SYGVKD. With 5 bases removed from V and 4 bases from J, the gap between germline ends came to 9 bases. CDR3 length: 14 residues. The CDR3 loop reads CAISWTGGANVLTF. The CDR3 DNA is TGTGCCATCAGTTGGACGGGAGGGGCCAACGTCCTGACTTTC.